This is a list of T cell receptor beta chains from one sample in a study of blood T cell repertoires in COVID-19. Only in-frame clones appear in the TCRdb table, and some are missing; sequencing was by immunoSEQ multiplex PCR. This repertoire shows more than 110,000 clones, approximately 84% found once; its top ten account for 5% to 7%. The material sequenced was PBMCs or T cells enriched from blood (not recorded which). Receptors were obtained from a man in his forties or fifties with acute COVID-19. The CDR3 runs from the conserved cysteine through the conserved F or W. D genes are given only for firm matches. Clone size is stated in some rows and not others, as once, few, many or a class when expanded.

>TRBJ1-1|TRBV7-8|-|-
CASSPEGLNTEAFF
TGTGCCAGCAGCCCGGAGGGGTTGAACACTGAAGCTTTCTTT
>TRBJ1-2|TRBV5-1|-|-
CASTPGGNYGYTF
TGCGCCAGCACCCCGGGTGGGAACTATGGCTACACCTTC
>TRBJ2-1|TRBV2|-|-
CASSQGRVGNEQFF
TGTGCCAGCAGCCAGGGGCGGGTGGGGAATGAGCAGTTCTTC
>TRBJ1-6|TRBV6-2/TRBV6-3|few|TRBD1
CASSQTGTVYNSPLHF
TGTGCCAGCAGCCAAACCGGGACAGTGTATAATTCACCCCTCCACTTT
>TRBJ1-5|TRBV28|-|TRBD1
CASLRSSGGFQPQHF
TGTGCCAGCTTGAGGTCCTCAGGGGGATTTCAGCCCCAGCATTTT
>TRBJ2-2|TRBV7-2|-|-
CASSPDSSNTGELFF
TGTGCCAGCAGCCCCGACAGCTCGAACACCGGGGAGCTGTTTTTT
>TRBJ2-3|TRBV18|-|-
CASSLMGRGYTDTQYF
TGTGCCAGCTCACTAATGGGAAGGGGGTACACAGATACGCAGTATTTT
>TRBJ1-1|TRBV11-2|-|-
CASSQTRILNTEAFF
TGTGCCAGCAGCCAAACTCGTATTCTGAACACTGAAGCTTTCTTT
>TRBJ2-3|TRBV12-3/TRBV12-4|-|-
CASSPPFTDTQYF
TGTGCCAGCAGCCCTCCTTTCACAGATACGCAGTATTTT
>TRBJ2-5|TRBV5-6|-|-
CASSYSVSLEETQYF
TGTGCCAGCAGCTACTCCGTATCCCTAGAAGAGACCCAGTACTTC
>TRBJ2-1|TRBV4-1|-|TRBD2
CASSLLGLAGGRNNEQFF
TGCGCCAGCAGCCTACTAGGACTAGCGGGAGGTAGGAACAATGAGCAGTTCTTC
>TRBJ2-2|TRBV6-2/TRBV6-3|-|TRBD1
CASSYPGQAWSTGELFF
TGTGCCAGCAGTTACCCAGGACAGGCTTGGAGCACCGGGGAGCTGTTTTTT
>TRBJ2-1|TRBV5-5|-|TRBD1
CASSSPGGLSQFF
TGTGCCAGCAGCTCGCCAGGGGGTTTATCTCAGTTCTTC
>TRBJ1-5|TRBV7-2|-|TRBD1
CASSLTGARNQPQHF
TGTGCCAGCAGCCTTACAGGGGCGAGGAATCAGCCCCAGCATTTT
>TRBJ1-6|TRBV4-1|-|TRBD1
CASSQDRQGPDSPLHF
TGCGCCAGCAGCCAAGACAGACAGGGGCCAGATTCACCCCTCCACTTT
>TRBJ2-4|TRBV13|-|TRBD1
CASSTGQRNIQYF
TGTGCCAGCAGCACGGGACAGCGAAACATTCAGTACTTC
>TRBJ1-4|TRBV25-1|-|-
CASRGQGNEKLFF
TGTGCCAGCAGAGGGCAGGGGAATGAAAAACTGTTTTTT
>TRBJ2-3|TRBV2|-|-
CASSQGSGKDTQYF
TGTGCCAGCAGTCAGGGTTCCGGAAAAGATACGCAGTATTTT
>TRBJ2-1|TRBV11-2|-|-
CASSLTVTGYNEQFF
TGTGCCAGCAGCTTAACCGTTACGGGGTACAATGAGCAGTTCTTC
>TRBJ2-2|TRBV4-1|-|-
CASSQDRAGELFF
TGCGCCAGCAGCCAAGATAGAGCCGGGGAGCTGTTTTTT
>TRBJ1-1|TRBV27|once|-
CASRYSGEVHTEAFF
TGTGCCAGCAGGTATTCAGGGGAAGTACACACTGAAGCTTTCTTT
>TRBJ2-4|TRBV7-2|once|TRBD2
CASSLGGLAAKNIQYF
TGTGCCAGCAGCTTAGGTGGTCTAGCGGCGAAAAACATTCAGTACTTC
>TRBJ2-5|TRBV29-1|-|TRBD2
CSVPGEGQETQYF
TGCAGCGTCCCCGGGGAGGGCCAAGAGACCCAGTACTTC
>TRBJ2-3|TRBV7-2|once|TRBD2
CASKLAGETDTQYF
TGTGCCAGCAAACTAGCGGGGGAAACAGATACGCAGTATTTT
>TRBJ1-2|TRBV30|-|TRBD1
CASQGAGYGYTF
TGTGCCTCCCAGGGGGCGGGCTATGGCTACACCTTC
>TRBJ1-2|TRBV19|-|TRBD1
CASSPRDRSSYGYTF
TGTGCCAGTAGTCCGCGGGACAGGTCCTCCTATGGCTACACCTTC
>TRBJ2-3|TRBV27|once|TRBD2
CASRYSGGVYTQYF
TGTGCCAGCAGATACAGCGGGGGGGTGTATACGCAGTATTTT
>TRBJ2-3|TRBV6-2/TRBV6-3|-|-
CASSPPKRGQYF
TGTGCCAGCAGTCCCCCGAAAAGGGGCCAGTATTTT
>TRBJ2-5|TRBV19|once|TRBD2
CASSEGLAAETQYF
TGTGCCAGTAGTGAGGGACTAGCGGCTGAGACCCAGTACTTC
>TRBJ2-2|TRBV28|-|TRBD1
CASSPAGDRGSTGELFF
TGTGCCAGCAGCCCAGCCGGGGACAGGGGTTCCACCGGGGAGCTGTTTTTT
>TRBJ2-2|TRBV15|-|-
CATGTGFAGELFF
TGTGCCACCGGAACAGGGTTTGCCGGGGAGCTGTTTTTT
>TRBJ2-3|TRBV5-1|-|-
CASSLESGSTDTQYF
TGCGCCAGCAGCTTGGAATCGGGGAGCACAGATACGCAGTATTTT
>TRBJ1-2|TRBV28|-|-
CASSTYPDRTNYGYTF
TGTGCCAGCAGCACCTATCCTGACAGAACTAACTATGGCTACACCTTC
>TRBJ2-1|TRBV19|-|-
CASSIVRFNEQFF
TGTGCCAGTAGTATTGTCAGATTCAATGAGCAGTTCTTC
>TRBJ2-7|TRBV13|-|TRBD2
CASSLGSSGRGEQYF
TGTGCCAGCAGCTTAGGTTCTAGCGGGAGAGGCGAGCAGTACTTC
>TRBJ2-3|TRBV24-1|-|-
CATSDSRGPPTDTQYF
TGTGCCACCAGTGATTCGCGGGGGCCCCCCACAGATACGCAGTATTTT
>TRBJ1-1|TRBV7-5|-|-
CVRLNDRVVEAFF
TGTGTCAGACTGAACGACAGGGTCGTTGAAGCTTTCTTT
>TRBJ2-2|TRBV30|-|-
CACRGRMNTGELFF
TGTGCCTGTCGAGGGAGGATGAACACCGGGGAGCTGTTTTTT
>TRBJ1-5|TRBV28|-|-
CASRVITGLNQPQHF
TGTGCCAGCAGGGTTATTACAGGGCTGAATCAGCCCCAGCATTTT
>TRBJ1-1|TRBV5-6|-|-
CASSATGFRAFF
TGTGCCAGCAGCGCCACAGGGTTCCGAGCTTTCTTT
>TRBJ2-7|TRBV5-4|few|-
CASSSQRQTLREQYF
TGTGCCAGCAGCTCCCAGAGGCAGACTCTGAGGGAGCAGTACTTC
>TRBJ2-1|TRBV6-5|-|-
CASSYSSTYNEQFF
TGTGCCAGCAGTTACTCGAGTACCTACAATGAGCAGTTCTTC
>TRBJ1-4|TRBV11-2|-|TRBD1
CASSAKWTGVTNEKLFF
TGTGCCAGCAGCGCGAAGTGGACAGGGGTAACTAATGAAAAACTGTTTTTT
>TRBJ1-5|TRBV4-2|-|TRBD1
CASSPRDRSNQPQHF
TGTGCCAGCAGCCCCCGGGACAGGAGCAATCAGCCCCAGCATTTT
>TRBJ1-5|TRBV6-2/TRBV6-3|-|TRBD1
CASSYVAGQTYQPQHF
TGTGCCAGCAGTTACGTCGCGGGACAGACTTATCAGCCCCAGCATTTT
>TRBJ1-1|TRBV19|-|TRBD1
CASRNRGANTEAFF
TGTGCCAGTAGAAACAGGGGGGCGAACACTGAAGCTTTCTTT
>TRBJ1-5|TRBV19|-|TRBD1
CAIGTEDNQPQHF
TGTGCCATTGGGACAGAAGATAATCAGCCCCAGCATTTT
>TRBJ1-1|TRBV19|few|-
CASSRRNTEAFF
TGTGCCAGTAGCAGAAGGAACACTGAAGCTTTCTTT
>TRBJ1-1|TRBV9|-|-
CASSVHAGNTEAFF
TGTGCCAGCAGCGTCCACGCAGGGAACACTGAAGCTTTCTTT
>TRBJ2-2|TRBV7-9|-|TRBD1
CASSLETGWKTGELFF
TGTGCCAGCAGCCTCGAGACAGGGTGGAAAACCGGGGAGCTGTTTTTT
>TRBJ1-2|TRBV28|few|-
CASSGGAGYGYTF
TGTGCCAGCAGTGGGGGGGCGGGCTACGGCTACACCTTC
>TRBJ2-7|TRBV7-8|once|-
CASSRRTEAYEQYF
TGTGCCAGCAGCCGCAGGACAGAAGCCTACGAGCAGTACTTC
>TRBJ2-5|TRBV9|-|TRBD2
CASSVESGGETQYF
TGTGCCAGCAGCGTAGAATCGGGGGGGGAGACCCAGTACTTC
>TRBJ2-7|TRBV29-1|-|TRBD1
CSVWTGSRDEQYF
TGCAGCGTTTGGACAGGCTCAAGGGACGAGCAGTACTTC
>TRBJ2-7|TRBV6-2/TRBV6-3|once|-
CASSYPLDSNYEQYF
TGTGCCAGCAGTTACCCCTTGGACAGTAACTACGAGCAGTACTTC